This TCR beta chain was found in a study of blood T cells in healthy people across ages. General observations from the study: TCR beta diversity tracked closely with naive T cell percentage. The unknown donor CMV status may have confounded expanded clonotype changes. Per million T cells, the diversity of TCR beta decreased roughly linearly as age advanced.

Between the trimmed V and J ends, which lost 0 bases and 3 bases, there was a span of 12 bases. Germline loops: CDR1 SGHVS, CDR2 FQNEAQ. The CDR3 length is 15 residues. Turning to this clonotype: The antigen remains undetermined.

The use of a sample-barcoded 5' primer and a J-beta primer mix characterized a second PCR of about 7 to 12 cycles. The yield of each sample was at least 3 million CDR3-containing paired-end reads. One entry per CDR3 protein results from TCRdb running MiXCR on the 5' RACE reads. This table has roughly 1.5 million distinct CDR3 sequences, approximately 39% appearing once. The sequenced sample consisted of blood. The TCR was taken from a woman aged 18-30 years in good health. The V and J genes are TRBV7-8 and TRBJ2-7; D not resolved. The CDR3 is CASSLAPDWGYEQYF. The CDR3 coding sequence is TGTGCCAGCAGCTTAGCCCCCGACTGGGGCTACGAGCAGTACTTC.